The present T cell receptor (beta chain) was sequenced within a study of blood T cell repertoires in COVID-19 (TCRdb year 2020). General notes on the study: Samples covering the acute and convalescent phases of COVID-19 were provided by collaborators in the United States, Italy and Spain. Deeply sampled blood TCRbeta repertoires from subjects exposed to, actively infected with, or recovered from COVID-19 were included in the dataset. The prospective study material was composed of cDNA or gDNA derived from T cells, B-cell-depleted T cells, or PBMCs. Where HLA class I and class II types were available, the types were taken from metadata supplied by the sample provider, not from assay-based typing. The sample metadata nearly always contained a de-identified subject ID, COVID-19 status, age in years and sex. The samples were drawn from the first 160 participants of the ongoing ImmuneRACE study and from 1,254 subjects provided by 6 global collaborators. A freely available public database, intended as a resource for researchers studying the immune response to SARS-CoV-2, is where the repertoires were released. Here is what the overall study found, with its caveats: The quantity of clinical and demographic metadata differed by source and by participant and was supplied without curation.

TCRbeta CDR3 regions were amplified from genomic DNA using the immunoSEQ Assay, a bias-controlled multiplex PCR. In the paper's pipeline: Within the assay, amplification of reference gene primers was used to estimate how many nucleated cells each sample contained. To quantify the absolute abundance of each unique TCRbeta CDR3 rearrangement, sequence reads were collapsed and filtered. For each sample, productive Simpson clonality was calculated as the square root of Simpson's diversity index over productive rearrangements. Drawn from immuneACCESS, this table holds only the in-frame rearrangements with V and J called that TCRdb kept. Clones are partly lost; checked studies trace under half to an unresolved V gene and leave the rest unexplained. That table supplies the V and J calls and clone size; D and trimming were determined from the DNA. The sample table records roughly 75,000 clones; more than 65% of these occur just once. The top ten constitute approximately 0.8% of the sample.

Concerning this clone itself: The target of this receptor is not known. Base qualities are not provided; no much larger clone lies one nucleotide away.

The CDR3 runs 17 residues from the cysteine to the phenylalanine. Only the CDR3 DNA is retained, 51 bases long and in frame from the first base. The germline V end is reduced by 3 bases and the J end by 5 bases; junction bases left unmatched: 10. CDR1 SGHVT and CDR2 SQSDAQ are derived from the germline V gene. The collaborating institutions used their own protocols to collect whole blood in K2EDTA tubes. For TCRbeta analysis, collaborators shipped samples in one of three forms: frozen whole blood, isolated PBMCs, or DNA extracted from either of those sample types. The rearrangement joined TRBV7-4 to TRBJ2-6, and 7 junctional nucleotides match TRBD1. The specimen sequenced was peripheral blood. The source of this sequence is a woman in her 70s with acute or convalescent COVID-19. The CDR3 region: CASSFLGDRVRANVLTF. The base sequence is TGTGCCAGCAGCTTCCTAGGAGACAGGGTTAGGGCCAACGTCCTGACTTTC.